This TCR beta chain came from a study of naive and memory T cell subsets. This clonotype was seen a handful of times. The antigen is undetermined. Both TRBC1 and TRBC2 were covered by a beta constant-region primer of two equimolar oligonucleotides. The ligated cDNA underwent four PCR rounds using SP2 and nested alpha and beta constant-region primers. One entry per CDR3 protein results from TCRdb running MiXCR on the UMI-ligation and nested PCR reads. The sample shows about 150,000 distinct CDR3 sequences, 22% of them seen only once. This CDR3 is built from 14 residues. The germline gives CDR1 MDHEN, CDR2 SYDVKM. V lost 3 bases, J lost 5 bases, and 5 bases stayed unmatched. Study findings and constraints: Naive repertoires, especially CD8, held a few larger clonotypes, possibly memory cells re-expressing CD45RA.

Sequencing used naive CD4+ T cells from blood. This receptor was identified in a human donor in good health. The chain links TRBV28 to TRBJ2-3; 7 positions agree with TRBD2. CDR3 residues: CASSLGGPEDTQYF. The CDR3 region has the DNA TGTGCCAGCAGTTTGGGAGGGCCCGAAGATACGCAGTATTTT.